Listed below are T cell receptor beta chains from one sample, sequenced in a study of CD8 T cells in Susac syndrome. TCRdb redid the calling of the immunoSEQ multiplex PCR reads with MiXCR, one entry per CDR3 protein. The sample carries about 190,000 distinct CDR3 sequences, 95% recorded once. Sequenced: CD8+ T cells from PBMCs. Source of these receptors: a human donor with Susac syndrome. The conserved cysteine and the conserved F or W are not part of the CDR3 here. Clone size, where shown, is once, few, many, or a class for clones that have expanded.

j_call: TRBJ1-1
clone_size: -
v_call: TRBV19
cdr3_aa: ASSETGVLYTEAF

j_call: TRBJ2-7
clone_size: -
v_call: TRBV12-3/TRBV12-4
cdr3_aa: ASSEFGTPYEQY

j_call: TRBJ1-2
clone_size: few
v_call: TRBV16
cdr3_aa: ASSRDYGYT

j_call: TRBJ1-2
clone_size: -
v_call: TRBV25-1
cdr3_aa: ASSENNYGYT

j_call: TRBJ1-6
clone_size: -
v_call: TRBV5-1
cdr3_aa: ASSLEGRNSPLH

j_call: TRBJ2-6
clone_size: -
v_call: TRBV29-1
cdr3_aa: SVGQGISGANVLT

j_call: TRBJ2-1
clone_size: -
v_call: TRBV20-1
cdr3_aa: SAWDRAQNEQF

j_call: TRBJ1-2
clone_size: -
v_call: TRBV30
cdr3_aa: ARTTGTGVQGYGYT

j_call: TRBJ1-2
clone_size: -
v_call: TRBV5-4
cdr3_aa: ASSLEKGRSPYGYT

j_call: TRBJ2-5
clone_size: -
v_call: TRBV7-9
cdr3_aa: ASSPRTGFETQY

j_call: TRBJ1-3
clone_size: -
v_call: TRBV5-1
cdr3_aa: ASSLETAGVDTIY

j_call: TRBJ2-7
clone_size: once
v_call: TRBV20-1
cdr3_aa: SARERTGGYEQY

j_call: TRBJ2-7
clone_size: -
v_call: TRBV5-1
cdr3_aa: ASSFASEQY

j_call: TRBJ2-7
clone_size: -
v_call: TRBV9
cdr3_aa: ASSEGPGEQY

j_call: TRBJ1-1
clone_size: -
v_call: TRBV29-1
cdr3_aa: SVYGGPNTEAF

j_call: TRBJ2-3
clone_size: once
v_call: TRBV4-1
cdr3_aa: ASSRTLTPGSTDTQY

j_call: TRBJ2-3
clone_size: -
v_call: TRBV28
cdr3_aa: ASSLSSSTDTQY

j_call: TRBJ1-1
clone_size: -
v_call: TRBV9
cdr3_aa: ASSVVDRVTEAF

j_call: TRBJ1-5
clone_size: -
v_call: TRBV12-3/TRBV12-4
cdr3_aa: ASSFGGGHQPQH

j_call: TRBJ2-4
clone_size: -
v_call: TRBV5-4
cdr3_aa: ASSSQFAGRAKNIQY

j_call: TRBJ2-7
clone_size: -
v_call: TRBV20-1
cdr3_aa: SARVSSGGSYEQY

j_call: TRBJ1-1
clone_size: -
v_call: TRBV29-1
cdr3_aa: SVEQTENTEAF

j_call: TRBJ1-1
clone_size: -
v_call: TRBV29-1
cdr3_aa: SVWAGNPMNTEAF

j_call: TRBJ2-5
clone_size: few
v_call: TRBV20-1
cdr3_aa: SAGPQETQY

j_call: TRBJ1-6
clone_size: -
v_call: TRBV3-1
cdr3_aa: ASSPGTATNSPLH

j_call: TRBJ2-3
clone_size: -
v_call: TRBV7-3
cdr3_aa: ASSSSSLRLGTDTQY

j_call: TRBJ2-1
clone_size: -
v_call: TRBV6-5
cdr3_aa: ASLGDAAYNEQF

j_call: TRBJ1-5
clone_size: -
v_call: TRBV9
cdr3_aa: ASSVVEGQPQH

j_call: TRBJ1-4
clone_size: -
v_call: TRBV15
cdr3_aa: ATSRDGTGAEKLF

j_call: TRBJ2-1
clone_size: -
v_call: TRBV11-3
cdr3_aa: ASSLRSGLVRDEQF

j_call: TRBJ2-1
clone_size: -
v_call: TRBV4-1
cdr3_aa: ASSHYDRGSYNEQF

j_call: TRBJ1-1
clone_size: -
v_call: TRBV9
cdr3_aa: ASSVDSVNTEAF

j_call: TRBJ2-5
clone_size: -
v_call: TRBV15
cdr3_aa: ATSVGTSGQETQY

j_call: TRBJ1-4
clone_size: -
v_call: TRBV7-9
cdr3_aa: ASTSGVQEREKLF

j_call: TRBJ2-1
clone_size: once
v_call: TRBV4-1
cdr3_aa: ASSRLAGSPEQF

j_call: TRBJ2-5
clone_size: -
v_call: TRBV29-1
cdr3_aa: SVDIGGARETQY

j_call: TRBJ2-5
clone_size: -
v_call: TRBV28
cdr3_aa: ASSFPGGGEETQY

j_call: TRBJ1-1
clone_size: -
v_call: TRBV29-1
cdr3_aa: SVVPRTGGANTEAF

j_call: TRBJ2-1
clone_size: -
v_call: TRBV5-5
cdr3_aa: ASSLWQYNEQF

j_call: TRBJ2-1
clone_size: -
v_call: TRBV3-1
cdr3_aa: ASSYGQVSYNEQF

j_call: TRBJ2-1
clone_size: -
v_call: TRBV6-5
cdr3_aa: ASRGLAGSYNEQF

j_call: TRBJ1-3
clone_size: -
v_call: TRBV12-3/TRBV12-4
cdr3_aa: ASSLAGGDTIY

j_call: TRBJ2-3
clone_size: -
v_call: TRBV27
cdr3_aa: ASSSGTSGSDTQY

j_call: TRBJ1-2
clone_size: -
v_call: TRBV7-8
cdr3_aa: ASSLLMRGDSYGYT

j_call: TRBJ2-7
clone_size: -
v_call: TRBV28
cdr3_aa: ASSGQLTGPYPYEQY

j_call: TRBJ1-1
clone_size: -
v_call: TRBV13
cdr3_aa: ASSLGSGSEAF

j_call: TRBJ1-1
clone_size: -
v_call: TRBV4-1
cdr3_aa: ASSQDPGTGLTEAF

j_call: TRBJ1-1
clone_size: -
v_call: TRBV13
cdr3_aa: ASSLGRRDTEAF

j_call: TRBJ1-1
clone_size: -
v_call: TRBV12-3/TRBV12-4
cdr3_aa: ASSHRENTEAF

j_call: TRBJ2-1
clone_size: -
v_call: TRBV21-1
cdr3_aa: ASSYYWASYNEQF

j_call: TRBJ2-6
clone_size: -
v_call: TRBV9
cdr3_aa: ASSVLGSGDGANVLT